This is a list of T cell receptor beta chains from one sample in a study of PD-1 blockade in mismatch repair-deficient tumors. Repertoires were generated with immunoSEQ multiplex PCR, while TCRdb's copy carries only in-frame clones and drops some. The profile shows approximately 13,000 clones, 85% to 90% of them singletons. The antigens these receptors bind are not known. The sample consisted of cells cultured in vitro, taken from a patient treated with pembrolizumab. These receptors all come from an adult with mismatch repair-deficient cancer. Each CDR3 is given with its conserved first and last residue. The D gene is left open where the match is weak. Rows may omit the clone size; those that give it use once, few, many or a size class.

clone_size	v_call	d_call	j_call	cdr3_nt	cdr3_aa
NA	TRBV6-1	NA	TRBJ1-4	TGTGCCAGCAGTGAGAACAGAGTAAATGAAAAACTGTTTTTT	CASSENRVNEKLFF
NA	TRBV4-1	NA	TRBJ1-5	TGCGCCAGCAGCCAATGGAGAAGTCAGCCCCAGCATTTT	CASSQWRSQPQHF
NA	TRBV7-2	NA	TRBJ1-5	TGTGCCAGCAGCTTAGGCGCCCTTAGCAATCAGCCCCAGCATTTT	CASSLGALSNQPQHF
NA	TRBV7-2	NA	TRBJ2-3	TGTGCCAGCAGCTTAAATGCGGGAATGAGCACAGATACGCAGTATTTT	CASSLNAGMSTDTQYF
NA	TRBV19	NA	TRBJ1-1	TGTGCCAGTAGTTTTAGGGGTTATATCACTGAAGCTTTCTTT	CASSFRGYITEAFF
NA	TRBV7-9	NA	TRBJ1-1	TGTGCCAGCAGCTTGGGCCGGGGAGAGAGGGACACTGAAGCTTTCTTT	CASSLGRGERDTEAFF
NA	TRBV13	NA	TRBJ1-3	TGTGCCAGCAGCTTAGAGGACACCATATATTTT	CASSLEDTIYF
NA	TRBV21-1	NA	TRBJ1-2	TGTGCCAGCAGCAAAGGGGAGGGCAGGGCTTGGAGACCTTATGGCTACACCTTC	CASSKGEGRAWRPYGYTF
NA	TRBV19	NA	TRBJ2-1	TGTGCCAGTAGTATAGGTTCCTACAATGAGCAGTTCTTC	CASSIGSYNEQFF
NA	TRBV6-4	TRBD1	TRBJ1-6	TGTGCCAGCAGGGAAGACAGGGGGAATTCACCCCTCCACTTT	CASREDRGNSPLHF
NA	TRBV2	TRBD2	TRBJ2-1	TGTGCCAGCAGTGAGGAAGGGCGGGAGGGAGTCGATGAGCAGTTCTTC	CASSEEGREGVDEQFF
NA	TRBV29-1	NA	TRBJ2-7	TGCAGCGTTGGGGACCTTCGGGACGAGCAGTACTTC	CSVGDLRDEQYF
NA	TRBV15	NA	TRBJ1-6	TGTGCCACCAGCACAACAGGGAATTCACCCCTCCACTTT	CATSTTGNSPLHF
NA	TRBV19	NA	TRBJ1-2	TGTGCCAGTAGTATCAGGGCTAACTATGGCTACACCTTC	CASSIRANYGYTF
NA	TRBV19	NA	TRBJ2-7	TGTGCCAGTAGTAAGCTGCTAGGGGGGGGCGAGCAGTACTTC	CASSKLLGGGEQYF
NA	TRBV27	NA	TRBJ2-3	TGTGCCAGCAGTTCCCCTTACACAGATACGCAGTATTTT	CASSSPYTDTQYF
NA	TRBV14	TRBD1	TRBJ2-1	TGTGCCAGCAGCACTCGGACAGGGTCCGACCAAGGGGCCAATGAGCAGTTCTTC	CASSTRTGSDQGANEQFF
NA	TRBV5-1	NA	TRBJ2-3	TGCGCCAGCAGCTTGTCTAGCACAGATACGCAGTATTTT	CASSLSSTDTQYF
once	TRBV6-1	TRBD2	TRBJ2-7	TGTGCCAGCAGTGAGACTGGGAGCGGGAGCTCGGACGAGCAGTACTTC	CASSETGSGSSDEQYF
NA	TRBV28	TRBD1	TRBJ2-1	TGTGCCAGCAGTTTATGGAACAGGGGAACCTACAATGAGCAGTTCTTC	CASSLWNRGTYNEQFF
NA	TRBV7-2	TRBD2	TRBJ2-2	TGTGCCAGCAGCGTCGGACTAGCGGGGAACACCGGGGAGCTGTTTTTT	CASSVGLAGNTGELFF
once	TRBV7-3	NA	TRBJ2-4	TGTGCCAGCAGCCTTGAGAGGGTAGGCCCGGCCAAAAACATTCAGTACTTC	CASSLERVGPAKNIQYF
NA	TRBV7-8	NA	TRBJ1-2	TGTGCCAGCAGCTTAAGACCCGCCAGCTATGGCTACACCTTC	CASSLRPASYGYTF
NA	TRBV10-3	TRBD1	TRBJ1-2	TGTGCCACCGAGCCGGGACAGGAGAACTATGGCTACACCTTC	CATEPGQENYGYTF
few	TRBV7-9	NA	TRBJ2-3	TGTGCCAGCAGCCCTAGGGATACGCAGTATTTT	CASSPRDTQYF
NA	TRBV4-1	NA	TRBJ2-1	TGCGCCAGCAGCCAATCCAGGCAGAGCAATGAGCAGTTCTTC	CASSQSRQSNEQFF
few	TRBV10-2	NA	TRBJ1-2	TGCGCCAGCAGTGAAGGCTATGGCTACACCTTC	CASSEGYGYTF
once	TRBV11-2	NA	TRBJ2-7	TGTGCCAGCAGCAGATTCTACGAGCAGTACTTC	CASSRFYEQYF
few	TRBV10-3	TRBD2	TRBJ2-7	TGTGCCACACAACCGGGACTAGCGGAGAGCAGCTCCTACGAGCAGTACTTC	CATQPGLAESSSYEQYF
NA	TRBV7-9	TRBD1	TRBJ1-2	TGTGCCAGCACCCTGGACAGGGACGTAAACTATGGCTACACCTTC	CASTLDRDVNYGYTF
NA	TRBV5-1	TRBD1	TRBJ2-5	TGCGCCAGCAGCTTGCCGGGACAGCCCCAAGAGACCCAGTACTTC	CASSLPGQPQETQYF
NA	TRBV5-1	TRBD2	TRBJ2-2	TGCGCCAGCACCCTCCCAACTAGCGGGCAAACCGGGGAGCTGTTTTTT	CASTLPTSGQTGELFF
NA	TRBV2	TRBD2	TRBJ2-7	TGTGCCAGCAGTGAGGAAACTAGCGGGAGGCTCCTGGAGCAGTACTTC	CASSEETSGRLLEQYF
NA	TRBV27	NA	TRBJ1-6	TGTGCCAGCAGTTTGACAGACAATTCACCCCTCCACTTT	CASSLTDNSPLHF